The rows below give T cell receptor beta chains drawn from one sample of a study of cytomegalovirus exposure and HLA in healthy donors. Repertoires were generated with immunoSEQ multiplex PCR, while TCRdb's copy carries only in-frame clones and drops some. The data contain about 190,000 clones, over 80% of them singletons. Sequencing was performed on PBMCs. The receptors originated from a young man in good health and CMV-seronegative. CDR3s include the opening cysteine and the closing phenylalanine or tryptophan. D genes are given only for firm matches.

>TRBV14|NA|TRBJ1-2
CASSLRGSYGYTF
>TRBV6-5|TRBD1|TRBJ2-7
CASSYSGQGNEQYF
>TRBV27|NA|TRBJ1-5
CASSLQTPGGQPQHF
>TRBV5-8|TRBD1|TRBJ2-1
CASSLQGARVNEQFF
>TRBV7-2|NA|TRBJ2-2
CASSLGQRGTGELFF
>TRBV7-9|NA|TRBJ2-7
CASSRPGDYEQYF
>TRBV9|TRBD2|TRBJ2-1
CASSLGGGSYNEQFF
>TRBV7-2|TRBD1|TRBJ1-6
CASSLGRQGHYNSPLHF
>TRBV11-2|NA|TRBJ2-5
CASSWEFRETQYF
>TRBV19|TRBD2|TRBJ2-3
CASSTKRGTDTQYF
>TRBV11-2|NA|TRBJ1-1
CASSLASNTEAFF
>TRBV5-1|TRBD2|TRBJ2-5
CASSPLAGGQETQYF
>TRBV4-1|TRBD1|TRBJ1-1
CASSPHRDRGEAFF
>TRBV5-8|NA|TRBJ2-4
CASSLGDSNIQYF
>TRBV6-1|NA|TRBJ1-5
CASSENDRTGQPQHF
>TRBV19|NA|TRBJ1-5
CASIRGGYNQPQHF
>TRBV6-1|NA|TRBJ1-3
CASSPRGSSGNTIYF
>TRBV5-1|TRBD1|TRBJ1-2
CAGSLVGGSYGYTF
>TRBV5-4|TRBD2|TRBJ2-1
CASSSMSSGSSGEQFF
>TRBV7-2|NA|TRBJ2-1
CASSPRTIYNEQFF
>TRBV7-9|TRBD2|TRBJ2-3
CATRPSGSTDTQYF
>TRBV29-1|NA|TRBJ1-1
CSVEDRLEAFF
>TRBV2|NA|TRBJ2-2
CASRAQGLRSGELFF
>TRBV11-2|TRBD2|TRBJ2-7
CASSLEAGGAYEQYF
>TRBV11-3|TRBD1|TRBJ1-1
CASSLVSYGTGENTEAFF
>TRBV27|TRBD1|TRBJ1-2
CASGLTGKGGYTF
>TRBV5-1|TRBD1|TRBJ1-1
CASSRDSINTEAFF
>TRBV7-8|NA|TRBJ2-2
CASSLRGYDGPDTGELFF
>TRBV5-8|NA|TRBJ2-5
CASSLGERATQYF
>TRBV6-1|TRBD1|TRBJ1-5
CASSENRGNQPQHF
>TRBV7-9|TRBD1|TRBJ2-2
CASSLADYRGSGITGELFF
>TRBV28|TRBD1|TRBJ1-5
CASSFTGTGHQPQHF
>TRBV6-4|TRBD1|TRBJ2-1
CASSSDRGLGNEQFF
>TRBV2|NA|TRBJ2-7
CASTRDTYEQYF
>TRBV7-9|TRBD2|TRBJ2-5
CASGSSGGATWETQYF
>TRBV10-3|TRBD1|TRBJ2-2
CAISESGQANTGELFF
>TRBV19|NA|TRBJ2-1
CASSIGSPGRSSYNEQFF
>TRBV2|NA|NA
CASLASAPYEQYF
>TRBV9|NA|TRBJ2-3
CASSERGTDTQYF
>TRBV5-6|TRBD1|TRBJ1-1
CASSLSPGGLNTEAFF
>TRBV19|TRBD1|TRBJ1-5
CASSTQGSGQPQHF
>TRBV27|TRBD1|TRBJ2-3
CASSSVQGARTDTQYF
>TRBV6-1|NA|TRBJ1-1
CASIWTQQNTEAFF
>TRBV5-1|TRBD2|TRBJ2-1
CASSSVAGEGGYNEQFF
>TRBV28|TRBD1|TRBJ1-5
CASSYPGTENQPQHF
>TRBV19|NA|TRBJ1-5
CASSAQQGWDQPQHF